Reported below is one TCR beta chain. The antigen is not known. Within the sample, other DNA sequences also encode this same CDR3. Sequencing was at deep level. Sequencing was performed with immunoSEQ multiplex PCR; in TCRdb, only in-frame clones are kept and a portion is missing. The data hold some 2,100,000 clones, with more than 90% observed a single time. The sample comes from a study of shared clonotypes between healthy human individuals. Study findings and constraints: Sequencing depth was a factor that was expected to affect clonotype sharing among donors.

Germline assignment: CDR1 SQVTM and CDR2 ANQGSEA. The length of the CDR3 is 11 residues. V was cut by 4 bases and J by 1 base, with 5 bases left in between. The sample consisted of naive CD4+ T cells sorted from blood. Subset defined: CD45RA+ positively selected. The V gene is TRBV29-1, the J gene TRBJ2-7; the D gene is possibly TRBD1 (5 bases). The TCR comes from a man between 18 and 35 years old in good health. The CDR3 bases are TGCAGCGTTGCAGGGTCCTACGAGCAGTACTTC. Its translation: CSVAGSYEQYF.